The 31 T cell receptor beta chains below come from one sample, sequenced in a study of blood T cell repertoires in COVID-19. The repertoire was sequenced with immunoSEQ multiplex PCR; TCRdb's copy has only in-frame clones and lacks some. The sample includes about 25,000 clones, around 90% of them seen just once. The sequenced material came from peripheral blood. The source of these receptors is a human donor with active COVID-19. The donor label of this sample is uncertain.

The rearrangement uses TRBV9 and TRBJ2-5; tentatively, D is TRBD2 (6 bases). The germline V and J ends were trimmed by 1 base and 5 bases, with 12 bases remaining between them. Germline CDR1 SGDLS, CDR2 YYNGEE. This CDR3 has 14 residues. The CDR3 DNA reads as TGTGCCAGCAGCGTAAAGAGTGGGAGGGAGACCCAGTACTTC. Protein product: CASSVKSGRETQYF.

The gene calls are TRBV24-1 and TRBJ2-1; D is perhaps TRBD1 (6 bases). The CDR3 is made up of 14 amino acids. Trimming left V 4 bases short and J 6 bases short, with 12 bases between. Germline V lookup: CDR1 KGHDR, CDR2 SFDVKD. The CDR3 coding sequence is TGTGCCACCAGTGACATCACAGGGCTCAATGAGCAGTTCTTC. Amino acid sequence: CATSDITGLNEQFF.

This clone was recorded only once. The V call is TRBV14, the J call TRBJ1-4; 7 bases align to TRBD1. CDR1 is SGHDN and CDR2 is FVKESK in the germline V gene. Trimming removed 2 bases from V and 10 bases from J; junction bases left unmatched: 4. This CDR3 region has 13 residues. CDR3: CASSQPAGGKLFF. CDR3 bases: TGTGCCAGCAGCCAACCGGCAGGGGGAAAACTGTTTTTT.

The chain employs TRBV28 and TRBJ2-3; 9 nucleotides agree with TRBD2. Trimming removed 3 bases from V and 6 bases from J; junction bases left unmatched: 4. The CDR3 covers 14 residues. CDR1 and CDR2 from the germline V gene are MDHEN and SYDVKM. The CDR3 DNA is TGTGCCAGCAGTTTTCTAGCGGGAACCGATACGCAGTATTTT. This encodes CASSFLAGTDTQYF. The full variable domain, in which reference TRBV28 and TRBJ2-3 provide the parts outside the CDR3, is DVKVTQSSRYLVKRTGEKVFLECVQDMDHENMFWYRQDPGLGLRLIYFSYDVKMKEKGDIPEGYSVSREKKERFSLILESASTNQTSMYLCASSFLAGTDTQYFGPGTRLTVL.

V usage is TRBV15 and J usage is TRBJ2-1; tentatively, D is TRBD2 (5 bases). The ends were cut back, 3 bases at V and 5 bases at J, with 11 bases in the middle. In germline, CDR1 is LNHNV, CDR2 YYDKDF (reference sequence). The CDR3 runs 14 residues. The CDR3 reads CATSSGPRDNEQFF. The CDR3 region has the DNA TGTGCCACCAGCAGCGGACCGAGGGACAATGAGCAGTTCTTC.

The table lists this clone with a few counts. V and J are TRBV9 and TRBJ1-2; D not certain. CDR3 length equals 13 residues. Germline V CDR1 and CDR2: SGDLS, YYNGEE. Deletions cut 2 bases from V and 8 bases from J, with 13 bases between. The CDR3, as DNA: TGTGCCAGCAGCGTTTCGGACTACCGGGGCTACACCTTC. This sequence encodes CASSVSDYRGYTF.

CDR3 in DNA: TGTGCCAGCAGCGGTGACAGGGATTGGAATCAGCCCCAGCATTTT. This translates into CASSGDRDWNQPQHF. The chain uses TRBV5-8 and TRBJ1-5; 7 bases align to TRBD1. Trimming took 4 bases from V and 4 from J; bases not matched to a gene: 8. Germline V lookup: CDR1 SGHTS, CDR2 YDEGEE. The CDR3 is made up of 15 amino acids.

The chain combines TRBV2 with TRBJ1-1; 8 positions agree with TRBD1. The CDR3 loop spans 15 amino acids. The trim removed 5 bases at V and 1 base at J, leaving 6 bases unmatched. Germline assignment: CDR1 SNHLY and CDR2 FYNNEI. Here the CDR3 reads CASSKRGQGNTEAFF. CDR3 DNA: TGTGCCAGCAGTAAACGAGGACAGGGGAACACTGAAGCTTTCTTT.

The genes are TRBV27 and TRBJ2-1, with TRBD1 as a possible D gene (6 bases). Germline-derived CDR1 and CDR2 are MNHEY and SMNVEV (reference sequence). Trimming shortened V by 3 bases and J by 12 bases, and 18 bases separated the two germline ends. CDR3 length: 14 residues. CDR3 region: CASSFGVRGERQFF. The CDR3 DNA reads TGTGCCAGCAGTTTTGGGGTCAGGGGAGAAAGGCAGTTCTTC.

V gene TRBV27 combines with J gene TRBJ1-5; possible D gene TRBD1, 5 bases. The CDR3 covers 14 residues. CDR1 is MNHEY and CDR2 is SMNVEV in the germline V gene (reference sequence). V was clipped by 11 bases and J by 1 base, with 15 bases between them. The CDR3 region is CASAYRGSNQPQHF. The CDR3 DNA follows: TGTGCCTCAGCATATCGGGGGAGCAATCAGCCCCAGCATTTT.

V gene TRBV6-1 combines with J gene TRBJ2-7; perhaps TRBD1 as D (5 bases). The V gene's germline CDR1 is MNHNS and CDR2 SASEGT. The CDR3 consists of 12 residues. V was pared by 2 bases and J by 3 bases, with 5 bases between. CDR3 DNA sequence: TGTGCCAGCAGTGAAAGGGGCTACGAGCAGTACTTC. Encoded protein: CASSERGYEQYF.

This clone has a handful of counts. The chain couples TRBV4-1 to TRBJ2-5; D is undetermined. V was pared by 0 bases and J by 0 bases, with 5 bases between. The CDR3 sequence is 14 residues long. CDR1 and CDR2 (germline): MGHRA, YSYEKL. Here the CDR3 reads CASSQEEYQETQYF. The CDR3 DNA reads TGCGCCAGCAGCCAAGAAGAGTACCAAGAGACCCAGTACTTC.

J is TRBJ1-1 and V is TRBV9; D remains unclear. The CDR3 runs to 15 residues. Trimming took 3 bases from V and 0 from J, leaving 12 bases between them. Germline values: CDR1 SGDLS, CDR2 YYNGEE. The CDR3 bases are TGTGCCAGCAGCGCCACTCAAACTATGAACACTGAAGCTTTCTTT. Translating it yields CASSATQTMNTEAFF.

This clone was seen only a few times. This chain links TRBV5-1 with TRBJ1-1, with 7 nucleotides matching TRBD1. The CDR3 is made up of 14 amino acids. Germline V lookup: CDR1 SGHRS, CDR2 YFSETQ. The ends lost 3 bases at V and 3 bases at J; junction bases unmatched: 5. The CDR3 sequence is CASSSGGGYTEAFF. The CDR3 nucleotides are TGCGCCAGCAGCTCGGGAGGGGGCTACACTGAAGCTTTCTTT.

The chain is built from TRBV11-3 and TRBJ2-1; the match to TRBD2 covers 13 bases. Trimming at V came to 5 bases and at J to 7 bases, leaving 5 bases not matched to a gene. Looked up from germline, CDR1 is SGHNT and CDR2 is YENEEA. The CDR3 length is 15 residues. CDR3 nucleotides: TGTGCCAGCAGCAAACGGACTAGCGGGAGTAATGAGCAGTTCTTC. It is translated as CASSKRTSGSNEQFF.

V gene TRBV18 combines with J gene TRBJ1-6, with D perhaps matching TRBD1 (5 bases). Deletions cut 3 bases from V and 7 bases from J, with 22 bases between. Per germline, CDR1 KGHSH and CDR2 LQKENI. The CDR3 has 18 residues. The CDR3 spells CASSPRRRGAVENSPLHF. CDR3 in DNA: TGTGCCAGCTCACCCCGGAGAAGGGGCGCGGTAGAAAATTCACCCCTCCACTTT. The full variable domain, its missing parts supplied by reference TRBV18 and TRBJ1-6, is NAGVMQNPRHLVRRRGQEARLRCSPMKGHSHVYWYRQLPEEGLKFMVYLQKENIIDESGMPKERFSAEFPKEGPSILRIQQVVRGDSAAYFCASSPRRRGAVENSPLHFGNGTRLTVT.

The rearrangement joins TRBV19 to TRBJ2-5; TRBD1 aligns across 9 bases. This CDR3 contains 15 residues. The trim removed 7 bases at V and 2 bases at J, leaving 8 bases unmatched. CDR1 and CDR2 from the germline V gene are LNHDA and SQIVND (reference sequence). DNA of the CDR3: TGTGCCAGTAATACACAGGGGGCGTCTCAAGAGACCCAGTACTTC. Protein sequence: CASNTQGASQETQYF.

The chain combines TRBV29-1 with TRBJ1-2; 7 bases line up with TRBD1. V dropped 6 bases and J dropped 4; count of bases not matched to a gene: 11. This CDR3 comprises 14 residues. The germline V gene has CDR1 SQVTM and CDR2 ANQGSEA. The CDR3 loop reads CSVLTGQESYGYTF. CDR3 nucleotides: TGCAGCGTCTTGACAGGACAGGAATCCTATGGCTACACCTTC.

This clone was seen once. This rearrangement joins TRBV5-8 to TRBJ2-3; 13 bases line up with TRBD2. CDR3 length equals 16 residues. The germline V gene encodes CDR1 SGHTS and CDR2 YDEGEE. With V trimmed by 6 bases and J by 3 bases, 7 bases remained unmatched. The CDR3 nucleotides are TGTGCCAGCACCGCGGGACTAGCGGGAAATACAGATACGCAGTATTTT. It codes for CASTAGLAGNTDTQYF.

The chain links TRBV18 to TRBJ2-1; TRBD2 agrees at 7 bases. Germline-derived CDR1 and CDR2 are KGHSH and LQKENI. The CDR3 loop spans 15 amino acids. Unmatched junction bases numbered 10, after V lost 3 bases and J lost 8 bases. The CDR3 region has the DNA TGTGCCAGCTCACCTTTCACTAGCGAAAGTGATGAGCAGTTCTTC. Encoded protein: CASSPFTSESDEQFF.

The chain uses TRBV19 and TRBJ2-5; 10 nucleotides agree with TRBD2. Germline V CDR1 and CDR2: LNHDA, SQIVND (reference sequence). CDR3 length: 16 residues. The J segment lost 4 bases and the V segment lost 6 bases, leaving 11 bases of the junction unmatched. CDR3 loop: CASSQGSGRQRETQYF. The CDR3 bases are TGTGCCAGTAGCCAAGGTAGCGGGAGGCAGCGAGAGACCCAGTACTTC.

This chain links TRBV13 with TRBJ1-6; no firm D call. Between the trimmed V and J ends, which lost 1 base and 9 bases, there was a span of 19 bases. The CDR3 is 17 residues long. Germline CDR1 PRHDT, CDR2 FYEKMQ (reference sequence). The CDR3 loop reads CASSLDGRRGVISPLHF. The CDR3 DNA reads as TGTGCCAGCAGCTTAGATGGCAGGCGGGGTGTTATTTCACCCCTCCACTTT.

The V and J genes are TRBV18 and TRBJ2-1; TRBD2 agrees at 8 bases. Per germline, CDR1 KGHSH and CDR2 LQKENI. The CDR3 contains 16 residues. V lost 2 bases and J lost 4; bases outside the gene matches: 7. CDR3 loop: CASSPNAIAGYNEQFF. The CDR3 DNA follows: TGTGCCAGCTCACCAAATGCGATAGCGGGATACAATGAGCAGTTCTTC.

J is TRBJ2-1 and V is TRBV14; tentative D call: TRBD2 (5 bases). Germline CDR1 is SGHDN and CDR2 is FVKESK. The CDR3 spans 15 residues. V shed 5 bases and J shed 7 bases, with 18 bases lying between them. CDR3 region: CASSKNAGPRNEQFF. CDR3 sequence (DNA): TGTGCCAGCAGCAAAAACGCGGGCCCTCGGAATGAGCAGTTCTTC.

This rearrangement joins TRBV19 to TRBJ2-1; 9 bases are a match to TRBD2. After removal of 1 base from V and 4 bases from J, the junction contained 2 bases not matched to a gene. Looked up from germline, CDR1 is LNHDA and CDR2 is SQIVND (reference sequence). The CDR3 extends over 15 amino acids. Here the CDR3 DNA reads TGTGCCAGTAGTATAGGCCTAGCGGGATACAATGAGCAGTTCTTC. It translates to CASSIGLAGYNEQFF.

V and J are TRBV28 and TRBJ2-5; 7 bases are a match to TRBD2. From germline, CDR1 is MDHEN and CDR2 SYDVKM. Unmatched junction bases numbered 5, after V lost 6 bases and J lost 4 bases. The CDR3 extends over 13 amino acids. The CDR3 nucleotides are TGTGCCAGCAGGGGAGGGAGTCGAGAGACCCAGTACTTC. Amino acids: CASRGGSRETQYF. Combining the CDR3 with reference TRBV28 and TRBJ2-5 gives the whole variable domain DVKVTQSSRYLVKRTGEKVFLECVQDMDHENMFWYRQDPGLGLRLIYFSYDVKMKEKGDIPEGYSVSREKKERFSLILESASTNQTSMYLCASRGGSRETQYFGPGTRLLVL.

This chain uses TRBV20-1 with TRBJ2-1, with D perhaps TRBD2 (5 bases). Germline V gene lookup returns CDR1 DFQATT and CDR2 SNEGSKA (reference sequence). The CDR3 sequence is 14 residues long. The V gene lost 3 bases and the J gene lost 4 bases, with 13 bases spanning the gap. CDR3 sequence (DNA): TGCAGTGCTAGTTCCGGGAAGGTGTACAATGAGCAGTTCTTC. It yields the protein CSASSGKVYNEQFF.

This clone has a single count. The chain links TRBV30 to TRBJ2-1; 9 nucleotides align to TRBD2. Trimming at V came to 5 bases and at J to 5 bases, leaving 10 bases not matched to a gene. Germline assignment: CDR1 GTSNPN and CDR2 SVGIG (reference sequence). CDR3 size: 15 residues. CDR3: CAWDRWREGNNEQFF. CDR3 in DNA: TGTGCCTGGGATCGGTGGCGGGAGGGTAACAATGAGCAGTTCTTC.

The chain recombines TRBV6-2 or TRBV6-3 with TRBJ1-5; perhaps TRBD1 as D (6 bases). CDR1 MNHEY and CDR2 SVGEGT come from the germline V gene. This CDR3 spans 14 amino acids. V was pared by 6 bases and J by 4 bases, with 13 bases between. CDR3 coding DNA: TGTGCCAGCAGCCAGAGACAGGCTAATCAGCCCCAGCATTTT. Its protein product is CASSQRQANQPQHF.

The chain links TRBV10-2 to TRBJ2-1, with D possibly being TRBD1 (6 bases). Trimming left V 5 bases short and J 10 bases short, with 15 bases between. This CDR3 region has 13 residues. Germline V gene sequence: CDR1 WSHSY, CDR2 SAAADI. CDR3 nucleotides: TGCGCCAGCAGTAGTCAGGGGCACCGGGAGCAGTTCTTC. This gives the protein CASSSQGHREQFF.

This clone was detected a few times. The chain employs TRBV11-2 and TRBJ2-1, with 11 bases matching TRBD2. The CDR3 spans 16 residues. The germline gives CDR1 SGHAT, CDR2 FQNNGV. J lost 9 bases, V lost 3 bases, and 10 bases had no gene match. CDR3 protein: CASSFPTSGGTIEQFF. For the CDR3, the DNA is TGTGCCAGCAGCTTCCCAACTAGCGGGGGTACAATTGAGCAGTTCTTC.